Shown below are 11 T cell receptor beta chains from a single sample sequenced in a study of shared clonotypes between healthy human individuals. TCRdb's table, derived via immunoSEQ multiplex PCR, lists solely in-frame clones and lacks some. The table has over 400,000 clones, over 70% seen once. The sample was PBMCs. The source of these receptors is a woman aged 40 to 50 in good health. Some clones in this sample may be carry-over from other donors' samples.

This chain uses TRBV19 with TRBJ1-1, with 9 bases identical to TRBD1. The CDR3 has 13 residues. Unmatched junction bases numbered 10, after V lost 5 bases and J lost 12 bases. The V gene's germline CDR1 is LNHDA and CDR2 SQIVND (reference sequence). The CDR3 sequence is CASSRHGTGLPFF. In DNA, the CDR3 is TGTGCCAGTAGTCGTCACGGGACAGGGTTACCTTTCTTT. Using reference TRBV19 and TRBJ1-1 for the parts outside the CDR3, the full variable domain is DGGITQSPKYLFRKEGQNVTLSCEQNLNHDAMYWYRQDPGQGLRLIYYSQIVNDFQKGDIAEGYSVSREKKESFPLTVTSAQKNPTAFYLCASSRHGTGLPFFGQGTRLTVV.

The J gene is TRBJ1-3, the V gene TRBV15; D not certain. CDR1 is LNHNV and CDR2 is YYDKDF in the germline V gene (reference sequence). This CDR3 contains 17 residues. V was trimmed by 0 bases and J by 0 bases, leaving 12 bases between them. The CDR3 protein is CATSRERAISSGNTIYF. The CDR3 coding sequence is TGTGCCACCAGCAGAGAGAGGGCCATTAGCTCTGGAAACACCATATATTTT.

The rearrangement links TRBV6-5 to TRBJ2-7; D is uncertain. Germline CDR1 MNHEY, CDR2 SVGAGI. This CDR3 has 15 residues. V was clipped by 0 bases and J by 0 bases, with 9 bases between them. The CDR3 nucleotides read TGTGCCAGCAGTTACTCGACCCAGAGCTCCTACGAGCAGTACTTC. This codes for CASSYSTQSSYEQYF.

This clone was observed at least ten times. CDR3 protein: CASRSSGLYGYTF. The CDR3 nucleotides read TGTGCCAGCAGAAGCTCGGGACTTTATGGCTACACCTTC. This chain joins TRBV28 and TRBJ1-2, with D possibly being TRBD1 (5 bases). V gave up 6 bases and J gave up 5 bases, with 13 bases separating them. The CDR3 runs 13 residues. Germline V gives CDR1 MDHEN, CDR2 SYDVKM.

Turning to this clone: At one end the junction does not follow the germline gene, possibly because of a read error. The chain joins TRBV7-9 to TRBJ2-1; 12 nucleotides align to TRBD2. The CDR3 consists of 16 residues. Germline values: CDR1 SEHNR, CDR2 FQNEAQ (reference sequence). This CDR3 is CASSPGGLAGGTELFF. The CDR3 region has the DNA TGTGCCAGCAGCCCCGGAGGCCTAGCGGGAGGGACTGAGCTGTTCTTC.

The gene calls are TRBV14 and TRBJ2-1, with 7 bases identical to TRBD2. The CDR3 runs 15 residues. V lost 4 bases, J lost 7 bases, and 10 bases stayed unmatched. Looked up from germline, CDR1 is SGHDN and CDR2 is FVKESK. The DNA of the CDR3 is TGTGCCAGCAGCCTTGGACTAGGCATTTGGAATGAGCAGTTCTTC. Its protein is CASSLGLGIWNEQFF. Supplemented by reference TRBV14 and TRBJ2-1, the full variable domain reads EAGVTQFPSHSVIEKGQTVTLRCDPISGHDNLYWYRRVMGKEIKFLLHFVKESKQDESGMPNNRFLAERTGGTYSTLKVQPAELEDSGVYFCASSLGLGIWNEQFFGPGTRLTVL.

The V and J genes are TRBV7-9 and TRBJ1-1, with D perhaps matching TRBD1 (5 bases). The CDR3 runs to 13 residues. The germline V gene has CDR1 SEHNR and CDR2 FQNEAQ (reference sequence). V dropped 3 bases and J dropped 7 bases, with 12 bases sitting between them. DNA for the CDR3: TGTGCCAGCAGCTTCCAGGGAAGGGGTGAAGCTTTCTTT. It codes for CASSFQGRGEAFF.

V is TRBV7-8 and J is TRBJ2-1; perhaps D is TRBD1 or TRBD2 (5 bases each). This CDR3 spans 15 amino acids. The V and J ends lost 1 base and 6 bases respectively, with 13 bases between them. CDR1 and CDR2 (germline): SGHVS, FQNEAQ. CDR3: CASSLVGAVGNEQFF. Written as DNA, the CDR3 is TGTGCCAGCAGCTTAGTCGGGGCCGTGGGCAATGAGCAGTTCTTC.

The chain uses TRBV9 and TRBJ2-7, with a possible D match to TRBD1 (5 bases). Germline CDR1 reads SGDLS; CDR2 reads YYNGEE. CDR3 length: 13 residues. Trimming pared 1 base from V and 5 bases from J, leaving 10 bases between. The CDR3 reads CASSVSPGNEQYF. CDR3 in DNA: TGTGCCAGCAGCGTATCCCCAGGGAACGAGCAGTACTTC.

This rearrangement joins TRBV11-3 to TRBJ2-7, with 11 nucleotides matching TRBD2. The CDR3 runs to 15 residues. The germline V gene has CDR1 SGHNT and CDR2 YENEEA. The V segment lost 5 bases and the J segment 5 bases; nucleotides outside the gene matches: 8. Here the CDR3 reads CASSRRLAGPHEQYF. In DNA form, the CDR3 reads TGTGCCAGCAGCCGCAGACTAGCGGGACCCCACGAGCAGTACTTC.

A word on this clone: Only one base separates this from a far larger clonotype, so it likely reflects a read error. The J gene is TRBJ2-7, the V gene TRBV2, with D hard to call. With 8 bases removed from V and 0 bases from J, the gap between germline ends came to 8 bases. The CDR3 sequence is 12 residues long. Germline values: CDR1 SNHLY, CDR2 FYNNEI. This CDR3 reads CASSWSSYEQYF. CDR3 DNA sequence: TGTGCCAGCTCATGGTCCTCCTACGAGCAGTACTTC.